This T cell receptor (beta chain) was obtained from a study of control samples from healthy donors and cancer patients. TCRdb keeps only in-frame clones here, not all; method: immunoSEQ multiplex PCR. The sample shows 150,000 to 200,000 clones, approximately 90% of them seen only once. This clone appeared a single time. CDR1 is SEHNR, CDR2 FQNEAQ, per germline (reference sequence). The CDR3 has 15 amino acids. The V segment lost 2 bases and the J segment 3 bases; nucleotides outside the gene matches: 4. This clonotype was obtained from a woman in her 30s in good health. The chain combines TRBV7-9 with TRBJ2-7, with TRBD2 matching 10 bases. The sample consisted of blood. As DNA, the CDR3 is TGTGCCAGCAGCTTAAGAGCGGGAGGGATCTACGAGCAGTACTTC. Translation: CASSLRAGGIYEQYF.